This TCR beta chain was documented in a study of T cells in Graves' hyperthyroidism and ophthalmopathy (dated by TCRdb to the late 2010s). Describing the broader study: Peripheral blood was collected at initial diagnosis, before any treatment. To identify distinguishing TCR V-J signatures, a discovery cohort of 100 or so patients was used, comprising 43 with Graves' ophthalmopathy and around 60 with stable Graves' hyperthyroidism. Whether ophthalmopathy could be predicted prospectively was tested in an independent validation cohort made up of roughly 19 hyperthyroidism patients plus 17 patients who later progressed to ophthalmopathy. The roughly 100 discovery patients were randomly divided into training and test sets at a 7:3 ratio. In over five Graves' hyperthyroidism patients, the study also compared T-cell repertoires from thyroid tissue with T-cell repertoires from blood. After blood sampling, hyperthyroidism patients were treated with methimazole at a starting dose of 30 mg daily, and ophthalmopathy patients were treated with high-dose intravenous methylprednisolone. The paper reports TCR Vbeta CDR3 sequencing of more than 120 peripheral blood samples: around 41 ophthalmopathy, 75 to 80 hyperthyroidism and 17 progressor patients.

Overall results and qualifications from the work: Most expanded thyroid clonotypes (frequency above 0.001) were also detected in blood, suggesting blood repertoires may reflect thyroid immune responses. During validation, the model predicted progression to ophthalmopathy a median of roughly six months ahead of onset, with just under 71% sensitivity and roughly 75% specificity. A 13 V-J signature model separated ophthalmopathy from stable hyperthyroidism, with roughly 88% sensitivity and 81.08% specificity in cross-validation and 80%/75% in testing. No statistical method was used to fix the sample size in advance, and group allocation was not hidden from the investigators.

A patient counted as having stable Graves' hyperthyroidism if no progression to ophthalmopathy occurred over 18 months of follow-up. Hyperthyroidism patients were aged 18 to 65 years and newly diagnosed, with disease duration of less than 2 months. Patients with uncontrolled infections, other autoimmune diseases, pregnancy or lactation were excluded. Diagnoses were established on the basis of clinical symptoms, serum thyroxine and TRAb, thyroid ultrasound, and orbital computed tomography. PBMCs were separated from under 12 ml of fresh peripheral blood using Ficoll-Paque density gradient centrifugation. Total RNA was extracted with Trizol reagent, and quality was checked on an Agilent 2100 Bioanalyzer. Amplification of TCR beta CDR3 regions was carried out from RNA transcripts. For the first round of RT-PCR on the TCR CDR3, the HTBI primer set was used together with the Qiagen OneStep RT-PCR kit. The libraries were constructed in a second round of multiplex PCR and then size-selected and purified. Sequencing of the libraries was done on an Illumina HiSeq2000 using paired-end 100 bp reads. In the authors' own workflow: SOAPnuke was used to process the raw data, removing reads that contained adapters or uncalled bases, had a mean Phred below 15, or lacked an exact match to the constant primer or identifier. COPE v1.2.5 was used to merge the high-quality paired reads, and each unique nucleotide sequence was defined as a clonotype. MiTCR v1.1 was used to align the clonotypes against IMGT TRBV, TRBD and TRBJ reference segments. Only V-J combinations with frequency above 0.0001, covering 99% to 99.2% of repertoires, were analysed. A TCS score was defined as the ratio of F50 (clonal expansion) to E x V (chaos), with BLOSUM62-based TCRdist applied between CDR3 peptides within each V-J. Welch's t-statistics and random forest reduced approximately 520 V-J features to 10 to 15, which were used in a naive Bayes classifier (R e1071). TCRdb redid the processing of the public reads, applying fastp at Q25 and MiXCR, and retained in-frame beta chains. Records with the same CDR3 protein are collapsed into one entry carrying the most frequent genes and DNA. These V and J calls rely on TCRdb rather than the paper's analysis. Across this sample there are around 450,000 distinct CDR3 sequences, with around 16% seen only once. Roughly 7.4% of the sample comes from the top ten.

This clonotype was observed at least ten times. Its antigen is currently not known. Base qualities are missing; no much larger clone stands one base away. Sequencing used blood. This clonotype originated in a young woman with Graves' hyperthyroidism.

At the DNA level, the sequence is TGCGCCAGCAGCCAAGTCGGGGGGGACAATGAGCAGTTCTTC. This encodes CASSQVGGDNEQFF. The rearrangement combines TRBV4-1 with TRBJ2-1; the central 8 bases match TRBD2. Trimming takes 1 base off V and 5 bases off J; junction bases not matched to a gene: 1. The CDR1 and CDR2 encoded by the germline V gene are MGHRA and YSYEKL. Including the terminal cysteine and phenylalanine, the CDR3 comprises 14 residues. Solely the CDR3 DNA is kept, with 42 bases framed from the first base.